This T cell receptor beta chain stems from a study of cytomegalovirus exposure and HLA in healthy donors. Looked up from germline, CDR1 is PRHDT and CDR2 is FYEKMQ (reference sequence). V was shortened by 4 bases and J by 2 bases, with 16 bases between the two germline ends. This CDR3 is built from 16 residues. Concerning this clone itself: Its cognate antigen is unknown.

13 Jbeta primers and 60 Vbeta primers were used for the PCR. Per the original methods: A follow-up analysis tallied about 88 million unique TCR beta chains, roughly 11 million shared. TCRdb keeps only in-frame clones here, not all; method: immunoSEQ multiplex PCR. V and J calls and clone size are those listed in that table; D and trimming were worked out from the DNA. The sample shows over 95,000 clones, about 80% of them seen only once. General study points: TCR beta sequences reportedly predicted the HLA-A and HLA-B alleles of most subjects accurately.

Sequencing input: PBMCs. This rearrangement joins TRBV13 to TRBJ2-3; possibly TRBD1 for D (5 bases). The source is a woman aged 40 to 55 in good health and CMV-seropositive. CDR3 amino acids: CASSSLGPGHTDTQYF. The CDR3 DNA reads TGTGCCAGCAGCTCCCTGGGGCCAGGGCACACAGATACGCAGTATTTT.